This record concerns one T cell receptor beta chain sequence. Profiling relied on immunoSEQ multiplex PCR, and the TCRdb table lists in-frame clones only, not all of them. The sample shows about 43,000 clones, about two thirds of them seen only once. V dropped 4 bases and J dropped 2; count of bases not matched to a gene: 6. The CDR3 is made up of 16 amino acids. CDR1 LNHNV and CDR2 YYDKDF come from the germline V gene (reference sequence). This sample is drawn from a study of radiotherapy plus CTLA-4 blockade in lung cancer. The sequence came from a human donor with non-small cell lung cancer who had a partial response to radiotherapy plus ipilimumab. This chain links TRBV15 with TRBJ2-7; 12 bases are shared with TRBD2. The material was peripheral blood, obtained from a patient treated with radiotherapy plus ipilimumab. The CDR3 sequence: CATSMGTSGFAYEQYF. The CDR3 nucleotides read TGTGCCACCAGCATGGGGACTAGCGGGTTCGCCTACGAGCAGTACTTC.